Following are 20 T cell receptor beta chains from one sample sequenced in a study of spatial heterogeneity in lung cancer (dated by TCRdb to between 2017 and 2020). Libraries were prepared through 5' RACE. Sequenced using a NextSeq 500. TCRdb itself trimmed the public reads at Q25 with fastp, ran MiXCR and retained productive beta chains. Rows with one shared CDR3 protein collapse into an entry with the most common genes and DNA. The sample includes some 15,000 distinct CDR3 sequences, with 4% to 6% observed a single time. The leading ten clones occupy under 45% of the sample. No antigen is known for these receptors. Sample time point, as interpreted from the label and publication: sample taken at primary tumor resection. The research as a whole found: The number of expanded intratumoral alpha and beta TCRs correlated with the tumor nonsynonymous mutation count.

The specimen was lung tumor tissue, collected at surgery. The origin of the receptors is a male donor with early-stage non-small cell lung cancer.

This clonotype was recorded at least ten times. This sequence joins TRBV27 and TRBJ2-3, with unresolved D. Germline V gene data show CDR1 as MNHEY and CDR2 as SMNVEV (reference sequence). The CDR3 contains 15 residues. Trimming shortened V by 2 bases and J by 3 bases, and 12 bases separated the two germline ends. CDR3 sequence: CASSLGVLLTDTQYF. The CDR3 DNA reads TGTGCCAGCAGTTTAGGGGTTCTTTTAACAGATACGCAGTATTTT.

This chain joins TRBV5-1 and TRBJ2-7; D ambiguous. The CDR3 runs to 11 residues. Per germline, CDR1 SGHRS and CDR2 YFSETQ. V gave up 4 bases and J gave up 4 bases, with 6 bases separating them. The CDR3 coding sequence is TGCGCCAGCAGCCTTGAATACGAGCAGTACTTC. Translated, it gives CASSLEYEQYF.

This clonotype was seen ten or more times. V usage is TRBV20-1 and J usage is TRBJ2-1; TRBD2 aligns across 10 bases. This CDR3 is built from 15 residues. Germline trimming cut 1 base from V and 4 bases from J; bases unmatched to any gene: 4. Per the germline V gene, CDR1 is DFQATT and CDR2 is SNEGSKA (reference sequence). In nucleotides, the CDR3 is TGCAGTGCTAGAGGGCTAGCGGGAGATTACAATGAGCAGTTCTTC. Translation: CSARGLAGDYNEQFF.

This clonotype was seen more than once but under ten times. This chain joins TRBV7-2 and TRBJ2-7; 11 bases map to TRBD1. J gave up 0 bases and V 5 bases, and 15 bases lay outside the gene matches. The CDR3 runs to 19 residues. Per germline, CDR1 SGHTA and CDR2 FQGNSA. The CDR3 region has the DNA TGTGCCAGCAGCACCCGGGACAGGGGGTTTAATAAAAACTCCTACGAGCAGTACTTC. Its protein is CASSTRDRGFNKNSYEQYF.

This clonotype was detected many times. This chain connects TRBV19 to TRBJ2-7, with unresolved D. Per the germline V gene, CDR1 is LNHDA and CDR2 is SQIVND (reference sequence). V shed 9 bases and J shed 0 bases, with 9 bases lying between them. The CDR3 has 12 amino acids. This chain's CDR3 is CASSRSSYEQYF. CDR3 DNA: TGTGCCAGCAGCAGGAGCTCCTACGAGCAGTACTTC.

This clonotype has a count of ten or more. V usage is TRBV6-2 or TRBV6-3 and J usage is TRBJ2-7; the D gene could be TRBD1 or TRBD2 (6 bases each). The CDR3 length is 15 residues. Germline assignment: CDR1 MNHEY and CDR2 SVGEGT. V was pared by 7 bases and J by 0 bases, with 16 bases between. CDR3 bases: TGTGCCAGCACCCCCGCAGGAGGGGGCTCCTACGAGCAGTACTTC. Protein product: CASTPAGGGSYEQYF.

This clonotype was seen at least ten times. The chain is built from TRBV7-2 and TRBJ2-3; D may be TRBD2 (5 bases). The V and J ends lost 1 base and 5 bases respectively, with 7 bases between them. The germline gives CDR1 SGHTA, CDR2 FQGNSA. CDR3 size: 13 residues. The DNA for the CDR3 is TGTGCCAGCAGCTTAGACCGGGGAGATACGCAGTATTTT. Residues: CASSLDRGDTQYF. The full variable domain, completed using reference TRBV7-2 and TRBJ2-3, is GAGVSQSPSNKVTEKGKDVELRCDPISGHTALYWYRQSLGQGLEFLIYFQGNSAPDKSGLPSDRFSAERTGGSVSTLTIQRTQQEDSAVYLCASSLDRGDTQYFGPGTRLTVL.

This clonotype was seen at least ten times. CDR3: CASSRGGVGGTDTQYF. Written as DNA, the CDR3 is TGTGCCAGCAGTCGAGGAGGGGTAGGGGGCACAGATACGCAGTATTTT. V usage is TRBV7-3 and J usage is TRBJ2-3, with D maybe TRBD2 (6 bases). V lost 6 bases, J lost 1 base, and 17 bases lay in between. The germline CDR1 and CDR2 sequences are SGHTA and FQGTGA. The CDR3 covers 16 residues.

This clonotype was picked up many times. The chain links TRBV5-1 to TRBJ2-1; TRBD2 matches 8 bases. Looked up from germline, CDR1 is SGHRS and CDR2 is YFSETQ. The J segment lost 8 bases and the V segment lost 0 bases, leaving 10 bases of the junction unmatched. There are 16 residues in the CDR3. CDR3 residues: CASSLEWVAGYHEQFF. The CDR3 coding sequence is TGCGCCAGCAGCTTGGAGTGGGTAGCGGGGTATCATGAGCAGTTCTTC.

Ten or more counts support this clonotype. This chain joins TRBV4-3 and TRBJ1-3; maybe TRBD1 (6 bases). CDR1 and CDR2 (germline): LGHNA, YSLEER. The CDR3 totals 15 residues. V lost 6 bases, J lost 3 bases, and 15 bases lay in between. CDR3 sequence: CASSQSDRFGNTIYF. The DNA of the CDR3 is TGCGCCAGCAGTCAATCCGACAGGTTTGGAAACACCATATATTTT.

There are many counts of this clonotype. The chain uses TRBV20-1 and TRBJ1-5; D not certain. CDR1 and CDR2 from the germline V gene are DFQATT and SNEGSKA (reference sequence). Trimming stripped 5 bases from V and 7 bases from J, with 9 bases between. This CDR3 has 11 residues. CDR3 protein: CSAPEKQPQHF. CDR3 DNA sequence: TGCAGTGCTCCGGAGAAACAGCCCCAGCATTTT.

This clonotype has ten or more counts. V and J are TRBV11-3 and TRBJ2-7; TRBD2 matches 9 bases. The V and J ends lost 4 bases and 2 bases, in that order; junction bases with no gene match: 6. The CDR3 is made up of 15 amino acids. Germline V gene sequence: CDR1 SGHNT, CDR2 YENEEA. CDR3 loop: CASSSPASGTYEQYV. The DNA for the CDR3 is TGTGCCAGCAGCTCCCCGGCTAGCGGGACCTACGAGCAGTACGTC.

This clonotype was observed at least ten times. The V and J genes are TRBV7-2 and TRBJ2-7; 10 bases fit TRBD1. Germline trimming cut 5 bases from V and 6 bases from J; bases unmatched to any gene: 4. Germline CDR1 reads SGHTA; CDR2 reads FQGNSA. The CDR3 length is 13 residues. The CDR3 coding sequence is TGTGCCAGCAGCCCGGGACAGGGGCGCGAGCAGTACTTC. Amino acid sequence: CASSPGQGREQYF.

This clonotype was detected many times. The rearrangement links TRBV20-1 to TRBJ1-2; TRBD1 might be the D (6 bases). The CDR3 runs 13 residues. V was shortened by 6 bases and J by 0 bases, with 11 bases between the two germline ends. Germline lookup yields CDR1 DFQATT and CDR2 SNEGSKA (reference sequence). The DNA for the CDR3 is TGCAGTGCAAGGGACATAGCTAACTATGGCTACACCTTC. This codes for CSARDIANYGYTF.

This clonotype has just a few counts. Here the CDR3 reads CASSATGYEQYF. CDR3 bases: TGTGCCAGCAGCGCGACAGGGTACGAGCAGTACTTC. This rearrangement joins TRBV9 to TRBJ2-7, with TRBD1 identical over 7 bases. The germline CDR1 and CDR2 sequences are SGDLS and YYNGEE. The CDR3 sequence is 12 residues long. Trimming took 3 bases from V and 4 from J; bases not matched to a gene: 1.

This clonotype was detected ten times or more. J is TRBJ1-5 and V is TRBV7-2; possibly TRBD1 for D (6 bases). Trimming pared 8 bases from V and 2 bases from J, leaving 16 bases between. This CDR3 region has 15 residues. CDR1 is SGHTA and CDR2 is FQGNSA in the germline V gene. The CDR3 DNA is TGTGCCAGCTCCCAGGGGTCCGGTGGCAATCAGCCCCAGCATTTT. Protein: CASSQGSGGNQPQHF. Supplemented by reference TRBV7-2 and TRBJ1-5, the full variable domain reads GAGVSQSPSNKVTEKGKDVELRCDPISGHTALYWYRQSLGQGLEFLIYFQGNSAPDKSGLPSDRFSAERTGGSVSTLTIQRTQQEDSAVYLCASSQGSGGNQPQHFGDGTRLSIL.

A word on this clonotype: One junction end disagrees with the germline gene, perhaps due to a read error. The CDR3 is CVSSFGQDTDTQYF. In DNA, the CDR3 is TGTGTCAGCAGCTTCGGACAGGACACAGATACGCAGTATTTT. The chain links TRBV7-9 to TRBJ2-3; TRBD1 matches at 7 bases. Germline V gene data show CDR1 as SEHNR and CDR2 as FQNEAQ (reference sequence). The CDR3 contains 14 residues.

In its sample, this clonotype was seen many times. This chain connects TRBV6-1 to TRBJ2-3; possibly TRBD1 or TRBD2 for D (5 bases each). In germline, CDR1 is MNHNS, CDR2 SASEGT. V was cut by 9 bases and J by 6 bases, with 22 bases left in between. This CDR3 region has 15 residues. Here the CDR3 DNA reads TGTGCCAGTACCGGGACGGAGTCCATTTTGGATACGCAGTATTTT. Translated, it gives CASTGTESILDTQYF.

At least ten counts were recorded for this clonotype. V is TRBV20-1 and J is TRBJ1-5; the D is unclear. Trimming cost V 4 bases and J 0 bases, with 13 bases left between them. The CDR3 loop spans 15 amino acids. Germline loops: CDR1 DFQATT, CDR2 SNEGSKA (reference sequence). The CDR3 here is CSAKIRGNSNQPQHF. CDR3 coding DNA: TGCAGTGCTAAGATTCGTGGGAATAGCAATCAGCCCCAGCATTTT.

In its sample, this clonotype was seen many times. The chain carries TRBV9 and TRBJ1-2; D unresolved. V dropped 4 bases and J dropped 5 bases, with 12 bases sitting between them. Germline V CDR1 and CDR2: SGDLS, YYNGEE. The CDR3 sequence is 13 residues long. DNA of the CDR3: TGTGCCAGCAGCATGACGGATTTTTATGGCTACACCTTC. It is translated as CASSMTDFYGYTF.